Reported below is one TCR beta chain. In the same sample, other DNA sequences code for this CDR3. Researchers ran the PCR with 60 Vbeta and 13 Jbeta primers. In the source study's methods: Approximately 12 million of about 88 million unique TCR beta chains were shared, per a later count. Assay: immunoSEQ multiplex PCR; the TCRdb copy retains only in-frame clones and omits some. The V and J calls and clone size come from that table; D and trimming were worked out from the DNA. There are about 200,000 clones in the sample; more than 75% occur only once, and around 0.38% lies in the top ten. The data stem from a study of cytomegalovirus exposure and HLA in healthy donors. The TCR comes from a male donor in good health and CMV-seropositive. The specimen was PBMCs.

The CDR3 DNA follows: TGTGCCAGCAGCCTACCCCAGGTCAATCAGCCCCAGCATTTT. It codes for CASSLPQVNQPQHF. The V gene is TRBV7-2, the J gene TRBJ1-5, with D uncertain. The ends were cut back, 5 bases at V and 3 bases at J, with 11 bases in the middle. Germline V gene sequence: CDR1 SGHTA, CDR2 FQGNSA. The length of the CDR3 is 14 residues.